This T cell receptor (beta chain) is drawn from a study of blood T cell repertoires in COVID-19. About the research overall: Both acute and convalescent COVID-19 samples were obtained from the United States, Italy and Spain.

Sequencing used immunoSEQ multiplex PCR; TCRdb keeps in-frame clones, though not all of them. In the table there are roughly 74,000 clones, approximately 91% of which are singletons. CDR1 is MNHEY and CDR2 is SMNVEV in the germline V gene (reference sequence). This CDR3 contains 14 residues. Trimming cost V 6 bases and J 9 bases, with 18 bases left between them. What was sequenced was peripheral blood. This chain uses TRBV27 with TRBJ1-3; weak D call: TRBD1 (5 bases). The sequence was collected from a man between 65 and 85 years old with active or convalescent COVID-19. CDR3 nucleotides: TGTGCCAGCAGCCCAGGGCAGGGAGGCGCCACCATATATTTT. Its translation is CASSPGQGGATIYF.